Below, 27 T cell receptor beta chains from the same sample are listed, as sequenced in a study of blood T cell repertoires in COVID-19. Method: immunoSEQ multiplex PCR; TCRdb's copy keeps in-frame clones and lacks some. This sample has around 400,000 clones, with about 90% found just once. Sequencing was performed on peripheral blood. These receptors were collected from a woman aged 55-69 years with COVID-19, enrolled during active disease.

The chain combines TRBV25-1 with TRBJ2-7; the D is unclear. Germline V gene data show CDR1 as MGHDK and CDR2 as SYGVNS. V lost 3 bases, J lost 0 bases, and 9 bases lay in between. This CDR3 has 14 residues. The CDR3 region has the DNA TGTGCCAGCAGTGATGGGCTTAGCTCCTACGAGCAGTACTTC. This encodes CASSDGLSSYEQYF.

V is TRBV2 and J is TRBJ1-6; 10 bases line up with TRBD1. Trimming took 4 bases from V and 9 from J; bases not matched to a gene: 6. CDR1 SNHLY and CDR2 FYNNEI come from the germline V gene. The CDR3 runs to 15 residues. The CDR3 protein is CASSGRQGALSPLHF. The CDR3 coding sequence is TGTGCCAGCAGTGGCCGACAGGGGGCTCTTTCACCCCTCCACTTT.

This clone has only a few counts. The rearrangement uses TRBV19 and TRBJ2-1; possibly TRBD1 for D (6 bases). Germline loops: CDR1 LNHDA, CDR2 SQIVND (reference sequence). Trimming removed 3 bases at V and 4 bases at J, with 13 bases between. The CDR3 is made up of 15 amino acids. The chain's CDR3 is CASSIGDIGYNEQFF. Written as DNA, the CDR3 is TGTGCCAGTAGTATTGGGGACATAGGATACAATGAGCAGTTCTTC.

The chain recombines TRBV5-6 with TRBJ2-5; a possible D gene is TRBD1 (5 bases). This CDR3 comprises 13 residues. Germline V lookup: CDR1 SGHDT, CDR2 YYEEEE. The germline V and J ends were trimmed by 1 base and 4 bases, with 8 bases remaining between them. CDR3 in DNA: TGTGCCAGCAGCTTGTTAGGGGCAGAGACCCAGTACTTC. Protein: CASSLLGAETQYF.

The gene calls are TRBV5-1 and TRBJ1-1; 10 nucleotides match TRBD1. This CDR3 comprises 16 residues. The germline CDR1 and CDR2 sequences are SGHRS and YFSETQ. Unmatched junction bases numbered 9, after V lost 6 bases and J lost 1 base. This CDR3 reads CASIQGTGDKNTEAFF. CDR3 DNA: TGCGCCAGCATCCAAGGGACAGGGGATAAGAACACTGAAGCTTTCTTT.

The V and J genes are TRBV6-1 and TRBJ1-2, with TRBD1 matching 8 bases. V was clipped by 3 bases and J by 8 bases; unmatched bases: 8. CDR3 length equals 14 residues. Germline V gene data show CDR1 as MNHNS and CDR2 as SASEGT. In nucleotides, the CDR3 is TGTGCCAGCAGTGACAGGGGGCCAACCCAAGGCTACACCTTC. This encodes CASSDRGPTQGYTF.

This clone has only one observation. The chain has TRBV27 and TRBJ1-5, with TRBD1 identical over 9 bases. Trimming removed 4 bases from V and 4 bases from J; junction bases left unmatched: 11. The CDR3 consists of 17 residues. Looked up from germline, CDR1 is MNHEY and CDR2 is SMNVEV (reference sequence). The CDR3 DNA is TGTGCCAGCAGTTCCGCCACAGGGGGCCCGCCTAATCAGCCCCAGCATTTT. Encoded protein: CASSSATGGPPNQPQHF.

The rearrangement uses TRBV27 and TRBJ2-1; possible D gene TRBD1, 7 bases. Trimming cost V 4 bases and J 1 base, with 14 bases left between them. This CDR3 region has 16 residues. Germline V gives CDR1 MNHEY, CDR2 SMNVEV (reference sequence). CDR3 DNA sequence: TGTGCCAGCAGTTCGGGGGACAGCCCTTCCTACAATGAGCAGTTCTTC. This gives the protein CASSSGDSPSYNEQFF.

This chain connects TRBV11-2 to TRBJ2-7; D possibly corresponds to TRBD1 (6 bases). Per germline, CDR1 SGHAT and CDR2 FQNNGV. There are 13 residues in the CDR3. Trimming left V 4 bases short and J 0 bases short, with 7 bases between. The chain's CDR3 is CASSSGHSYEQYF. The CDR3 nucleotides read TGTGCCAGCAGCTCGGGACACTCCTACGAGCAGTACTTC.

V and J are TRBV6-5 and TRBJ1-5; TRBD1 is a possible D gene (5 bases). Germline loops: CDR1 MNHEY, CDR2 SVGAGI. V lost 6 bases to trimming and J lost 0 bases, with 12 bases between them. The length of the CDR3 is 15 residues. In nucleotides, the CDR3 is TGTGCCAGCAGAAGGACACCCTTTAGCAATCAGCCCCAGCATTTT. It yields the protein CASRRTPFSNQPQHF.

This clone has only one observation. V and J are TRBV24-1 and TRBJ1-4, with 9 bases identical to TRBD1. Looked up from germline, CDR1 is KGHDR and CDR2 is SFDVKD. J gave up 7 bases and V 2 bases, and 10 bases lay outside the gene matches. This CDR3 has 17 residues. CDR3 in DNA: TGTGCCACCAGTGATTCTCGAAACAGGGGGCTTGGTGAAAAACTGTTTTTT. Protein sequence: CATSDSRNRGLGEKLFF.

For the CDR3, the DNA is TGTGCCAGCAGCCCGACAGGGGGTTTCAACAATGAGCAGTTCTTC. Translation gives CASSPTGGFNNEQFF. This chain connects TRBV14 to TRBJ2-1; 9 positions agree with TRBD1. Germline values: CDR1 SGHDN, CDR2 FVKESK. The CDR3 spans 15 residues. Trimming took 4 bases from V and 5 from J; bases not matched to a gene: 6. The whole variable domain, remainder taken from reference TRBV14 and TRBJ2-1, is EAGVTQFPSHSVIEKGQTVTLRCDPISGHDNLYWYRRVMGKEIKFLLHFVKESKQDESGMPNNRFLAERTGGTYSTLKVQPAELEDSGVYFCASSPTGGFNNEQFFGPGTRLTVL.

V and J are TRBV7-9 and TRBJ2-1, with 7 bases identical to TRBD2. The CDR3 has 17 residues. With 5 bases clipped from V and 7 bases from J, the junction kept 17 bases outside the gene matches. Per the germline V gene, CDR1 is SEHNR and CDR2 is FQNEAQ (reference sequence). DNA of the CDR3: TGTGCCAGCAGCCCACCCCCCAGCGGGGCCTCTAGAAATGAGCAGTTCTTC. This encodes CASSPPPSGASRNEQFF.

This sequence joins TRBV29-1 and TRBJ2-3; D is perhaps TRBD2 (6 bases). The CDR3 totals 12 residues. Germline loops: CDR1 SQVTM, CDR2 ANQGSEA. Deletions cut 7 bases from V and 4 bases from J, with 12 bases between. The DNA of the CDR3 is TGCAGCGGAGCAGGAGGGCCAGATACGCAGTATTTT. It is translated as CSGAGGPDTQYF.

V usage is TRBV29-1 and J usage is TRBJ1-4; 7 nucleotides agree with TRBD1. This CDR3 comprises 13 residues. CDR1 is SQVTM and CDR2 is ANQGSEA in the germline V gene. Trimming cost V 7 bases and J 5 bases; bases outside gene matches: 7. CDR3: CSAPGTENEKLFF. In nucleotides, the CDR3 is TGCAGCGCCCCGGGGACAGAGAATGAAAAACTGTTTTTT.

In the case of this clone: The sample has other DNA sequences that encode this CDR3 too. The V and J genes are TRBV28 and TRBJ1-3, with a tentative D call TRBD1 (5 bases). Germline CDR1 is MDHEN and CDR2 is SYDVKM. The CDR3 consists of 14 residues. V was shortened by 7 bases and J by 4 bases, with 14 bases between the two germline ends. The CDR3 protein is CASTPGGSGNTIYF. Written as DNA, the CDR3 is TGTGCCAGCACCCCGGGGGGGTCCGGAAACACCATATATTTT.

This chain connects TRBV19 to TRBJ2-2, with 9 bases aligning to TRBD1. V lost 10 bases to trimming and J lost 5 bases; unmatched junction nucleotides: 8. The germline gives CDR1 LNHDA, CDR2 SQIVND (reference sequence). This CDR3 comprises 14 residues. The CDR3 DNA reads as TGTGCCACCCGGGACAGGGTACGAACCGGGGAGCTGTTTTTT. It specifies CATRDRVRTGELFF.

This chain uses TRBV3-1 (or the pseudogene TRBV3-2) with TRBJ2-5, with 7 bases that match TRBD1. From germline, CDR1 is LGHDT and CDR2 YNNKEL (reference sequence). The J segment lost 2 bases and the V segment lost 3 bases, leaving 9 bases of the junction unmatched. The CDR3 loop spans 16 amino acids. The CDR3, as DNA: TGTGCCAGCAGCCACCGACCGACAGGGATTCAAGAGACCCAGTACTTC. It encodes CASSHRPTGIQETQYF.

V is TRBV5-5 and J is TRBJ1-1; 10 bases align to TRBD1. Germline V CDR1 and CDR2: SGHKS, YYEKEE (reference sequence). The CDR3 contains 15 residues. J lost 4 bases, V lost 4 bases, and 7 bases had no gene match. CDR3: CASSSDRGLGTEAFF. CDR3 DNA: TGTGCCAGCAGCAGTGACAGGGGGCTCGGCACTGAAGCTTTCTTT.

This clone was recorded only once. This chain joins TRBV12-3 or TRBV12-4 and TRBJ1-4; D is uncertain. The CDR3 covers 12 residues. V was cut by 1 base and J by 8 bases, with 5 bases left in between. CDR3 protein: CASSLVLEKLFF. The DNA for the CDR3 is TGTGCCAGCAGTTTAGTATTAGAAAAACTGTTTTTT.

V and J are TRBV9 and TRBJ2-1, with TRBD2 as a possible D gene (6 bases). The CDR3 runs to 16 residues. Trimming took 0 bases from V and 7 from J, leaving 17 bases between them. From germline, CDR1 is SGDLS and CDR2 YYNGEE. The CDR3 here is CASSVAGVPWGNEQFF. CDR3 DNA: TGTGCCAGCAGCGTAGCGGGGGTCCCTTGGGGGAATGAGCAGTTCTTC.

The sample holds a few counts of this clone. V is TRBV6-5 and J is TRBJ2-1, with 11 bases lining up with TRBD1. The ends lost 4 bases at V and 7 bases at J; junction bases unmatched: 6. Germline V gene data show CDR1 as MNHEY and CDR2 as SVGAGI. This CDR3 comprises 15 residues. CDR3 loop: CASSSGTGGSNEQFF. The CDR3 nucleotides read TGTGCCAGCAGTTCCGGGACAGGGGGAAGTAATGAGCAGTTCTTC.

V gene TRBV11-2 combines with J gene TRBJ2-1; 9 bases line up with TRBD1. Germline trimming cut 4 bases from V and 8 bases from J; bases unmatched to any gene: 15. Germline assignment: CDR1 SGHAT and CDR2 FQNNGV. The CDR3 is 17 residues long. The CDR3 DNA follows: TGTGCCAGCAGCTCCTCCCCGGGGGGACAGGGTTTCGATGAGCAGTTCTTC. Protein: CASSSSPGGQGFDEQFF.

The chain recombines TRBV4-1 with TRBJ2-1; 9 bases are shared with TRBD2. After removal of 4 bases from V and 8 bases from J, the junction contained 12 bases not matched to a gene. The CDR3 has 16 residues. Germline V gene lookup returns CDR1 MGHRA and CDR2 YSYEKL. Written as DNA, the CDR3 is TGCGCCAGCAGCCTAAGCGTAAGCGGGGGGAGGGATGAGCAGTTCTTC. It encodes CASSLSVSGGRDEQFF.

This chain joins TRBV13 and TRBJ1-5; tentatively, D is TRBD1 (5 bases). V shed 0 bases and J shed 13 bases, with 13 bases lying between them. Germline V gene lookup returns CDR1 PRHDT and CDR2 FYEKMQ (reference sequence). This CDR3 contains 13 residues. CDR3 in DNA: TGTGCCAGCAGCTTAGGCGGGAGGGGCAGGCAGCATTTT. This sequence encodes CASSLGGRGRQHF.

The V and J genes are TRBV7-3 and TRBJ2-1, with a possible D match to TRBD2 (5 bases). This CDR3 comprises 14 residues. Trimming removed 5 bases at V and 0 bases at J, with 8 bases between. Germline V gives CDR1 SGHTA, CDR2 FQGTGA. The CDR3 loop reads CASSVRASYNEQFF. The DNA of the CDR3 is TGTGCCAGCAGCGTGAGGGCCTCCTACAATGAGCAGTTCTTC.

The CDR3 protein is CASSSSGILTGELFF. The CDR3 DNA reads as TGTGCCAGCAGCTCGTCGGGGATTCTCACCGGGGAGCTGTTTTTT. The chain is built from TRBV11-1 and TRBJ2-2; TRBD2 is a possible D gene (5 bases). This CDR3 is 15 amino acids long. V was clipped by 4 bases and J by 4 bases, with 13 bases between them. Germline V gene data show CDR1 as SGHAT and CDR2 as FQDESV (reference sequence).